The next 5 T cell receptor beta chains were all read from a single sample in a study of T cell changes during pregnancy in multiple sclerosis. Generated by immunoSEQ multiplex PCR, the TCRdb table keeps only in-frame clones and is missing some. The data contain about 71,000 clones, roughly nine tenths of them singletons. Here the sequenced sample was peripheral blood, taken in the third trimester of pregnancy. These receptors were taken from a female donor with multiple sclerosis, enrolled in a pregnancy study.

The chain uses TRBV6-1 and TRBJ1-2; 8 bases are shared with TRBD1. CDR3 length: 14 residues. In germline, CDR1 is MNHNS, CDR2 SASEGT. J gave up 3 bases and V 6 bases, and 6 bases lay outside the gene matches. The CDR3 DNA sequence: TGTGCCAGCAGAACACAGGGGGTTGACTATGGCTACACCTTC. Its translation: CASRTQGVDYGYTF.

The genes are TRBV7-9 and TRBJ2-7; weak D call: TRBD2 (6 bases). The CDR3 contains 16 residues. V was pared by 1 base and J by 2 bases, with 15 bases between. Germline assignment: CDR1 SEHNR and CDR2 FQNEAQ (reference sequence). CDR3 DNA sequence: TGTGCCAGCAGCTTAGGGAGGGACGGACGAGCCTACGAGCAGTACTTC. As protein: CASSLGRDGRAYEQYF.

This chain joins TRBV19 and TRBJ1-1, with no clear D. Germline assignment: CDR1 LNHDA and CDR2 SQIVND (reference sequence). This CDR3 region has 12 residues. Trimming removed 6 bases from V and 3 bases from J, with 8 bases in between. CDR3: CASRRLDTEAFF. CDR3 nucleotide sequence: TGTGCCAGTAGGAGGTTGGACACTGAAGCTTTCTTT.

This clone was observed a single time. The chain is built from TRBV28 and TRBJ2-7; D possibly corresponds to TRBD2 (6 bases). There are 14 residues in the CDR3. The V end lost 2 bases, the J end lost 2 bases, and 10 bases lay between the germline ends. Germline lookup yields CDR1 MDHEN and CDR2 SYDVKM. The CDR3, as DNA: TGTGCCAGCAGTTTAGATGGGGGGACCTACGAGCAGTACTTC. Its protein is CASSLDGGTYEQYF.

The chain links TRBV18 to TRBJ2-7; TRBD2 aligns across 12 bases. The ends lost 5 bases at V and 3 bases at J; junction bases unmatched: 2. CDR1 and CDR2 from the germline V gene are KGHSH and LQKENI. The CDR3 has 14 amino acids. The CDR3 DNA sequence: TGTGCCAGCTCAGAGGGACTAGCGGGCTACGAGCAGTACTTC. Amino acids: CASSEGLAGYEQYF.